The rows below give T cell receptor beta chains drawn from one sample of a study of shared clonotypes between healthy human individuals. Clones were sequenced by immunoSEQ multiplex PCR, and TCRdb holds only the in-frame ones, with some missing. The sample lists about 1,500,000 clones, 95% to 97% seen once, with over 1% in the top ten. Sequencing was carried out using naive CD4+ T cells sorted from blood. These receptors came from a man aged 25-40 years in good health. The CDR3 runs from the conserved cysteine through the conserved F or W. D genes are given only for firm matches.

V gene,D gene,CDR3 protein
TRBV7-6,-,CASSPGGNEQFF
TRBV5-4,-,CASSLRAGNSGANVLTF
TRBV15,TRBD1,CATSREQRQGEVVYEQYF
TRBV5-1,TRBD1,CASSLARQGDRRPIEQFF
TRBV2,-,CASRGRSYEQYF
TRBV7-2,-,CASSLLATRTDTQYF
TRBV9,-,CASSVELRSPGGTGELFF
TRBV20-1,-,CSARDTQYF
TRBV7-9,-,CASSLGQYTEQYF
TRBV5-1,-,CASSLDGKGTGELFF
TRBV5-8,TRBD2,CASSLTGGRHNEQFF
TRBV5-6,-,CASSLGRMANEKLFF
TRBV6-6,TRBD2,CASSYHTSGSANEQFF
TRBV5-4,-,CASSLVESAGELFF
TRBV7-2,-,CASSLEGYSNQPQHF
TRBV4-1,TRBD1,CASSFPPGTGAYNEQFF
TRBV6-5,-,CASRTGSWGEQYF
TRBV9,-,CASSVEPFPGGRSKYNEQFF
TRBV13,-,CASSSRGRGQTYEQYF
TRBV7-8,-,CASSSATESYEQYF
TRBV18,-,CASSEGAVYEQYF
TRBV5-4,-,CASSATSTNEKLFF
TRBV14,TRBD2,CASSQVAAGGHTYEQYF
TRBV5-6,TRBD2,CASSFISRLAGNTDTQYF
TRBV5-4,TRBD2,CASSRSTSGSGADTQYF
TRBV10-3,TRBD1,CAISEWGQGQDTQYF
TRBV4-2,TRBD2,CASSPGSASGASQETQYF
TRBV27,-,CASSPRPGYTEAFF
TRBV5-4,TRBD1,CASSKDRATEAFF
TRBV2,-,CASSVGGQETQYF
TRBV5-1,-,CASSWGSGVNTEAFF
TRBV10-3,-,CASSRLSQETQYF
TRBV5-4,-,CASSSGGANTQYF
TRBV6-1,TRBD2,CASSEARTRGYEQYF
TRBV11-2,-,CASSSHPSGELFF
TRBV5-1,-,CASSLAGDLNEQFF
TRBV5-1,-,CATQAGIGTGELFF
TRBV29-1,-,CSVETVTYEQYF
TRBV6-4,-,CASSPTGAGYYNEQFF
TRBV9,TRBD2,CASSPLGLAANTGELFF
TRBV4-3,-,CASRPDATAEAFF
TRBV5-4,-,CASSLEPGDATIYF
TRBV7-2,-,CASSPGAGVREYNEQFF
TRBV27,-,CATKQGPGLIPYEQYF